The 16 T cell receptor beta chains presented below share a single source sample, sequenced in a study of blood T cell repertoires in COVID-19. Assay used: immunoSEQ multiplex PCR; TCRdb lists only in-frame clones, some missing. The sample contains 100,000 to 150,000 clones, over 60% of which appear only once. The sequenced sample was peripheral blood. Receptor source: a middle-aged man with active or convalescent COVID-19.

The rearrangement uses TRBV5-1 and TRBJ2-3, with 10 positions matching TRBD2. V lost 0 bases to trimming and J lost 2 bases; unmatched junction nucleotides: 9. This CDR3 comprises 18 residues. CDR1 SGHRS and CDR2 YFSETQ come from the germline V gene. CDR3 DNA sequence: TGCGCCAGCAGCTTGGAGGGTAGCCTAGCGGGGGCCACAGATACGCAGTATTTT. Amino acid sequence: CASSLEGSLAGATDTQYF.

The chain joins TRBV20-1 to TRBJ1-2, with 8 bases matching TRBD1. This CDR3 contains 11 residues. Germline assignment: CDR1 DFQATT and CDR2 SNEGSKA (reference sequence). Trimming cost V 8 bases and J 6 bases; bases outside gene matches: 5. CDR3 coding DNA: TGCAGTACATCGACAGGGGATGGCTACACCTTC. Translation gives CSTSTGDGYTF.

This chain's CDR3 is CSASTQGSNQPQHF. The DNA for the CDR3 is TGCAGTGCTAGTACCCAGGGAAGCAATCAGCCCCAGCATTTT. The rearrangement uses TRBV20-1 and TRBJ1-5; D is perhaps TRBD1 (5 bases). Per the germline V gene, CDR1 is DFQATT and CDR2 is SNEGSKA (reference sequence). V lost 3 bases and J 1 base, leaving 10 bases between the germline ends. The CDR3 has 14 amino acids.

The rearrangement joins TRBV9 to TRBJ2-3, with 11 bases fitting TRBD1. Germline CDR1 is SGDLS and CDR2 is YYNGEE. This CDR3 has 16 amino acids. V was pared by 1 base and J by 2 bases, with 3 bases of the junction left unmatched. The CDR3 loop is CASSVFGQGATDTQYF. CDR3 bases: TGTGCCAGCAGCGTATTTGGACAGGGGGCCACAGATACGCAGTATTTT.

The V and J genes are TRBV7-3 and TRBJ2-7; tentatively, D is TRBD1 (7 bases). The CDR3 runs 14 residues. Germline assignment: CDR1 SGHTA and CDR2 FQGTGA. V lost 2 bases and J lost 2, with 10 bases in between. CDR3 residues: CASSLQGGAYEQYF. The CDR3, as DNA: TGTGCCAGCAGCTTACAGGGGGGAGCCTACGAGCAGTACTTC. The entire variable domain, with the rest obtained from reference TRBV7-3 and TRBJ2-7, is as follows: GAGVSQTPSNKVTEKGKYVELRCDPISGHTALYWYRQSLGQGPEFLIYFQGTGAADDSGLPNDRFFAVRPEGSVSTLKIQRTERGDSAVYLCASSLQGGAYEQYFGPGTRLTVT.

This clone was counted ten times or more. The chain joins TRBV6-5 to TRBJ2-5, with D possibly matching TRBD2 (5 bases). The CDR3 consists of 15 residues. Trimming left V 9 bases short and J 0 bases short, with 17 bases between. Per the germline V gene, CDR1 is MNHEY and CDR2 is SVGAGI. The CDR3 DNA reads TGTGCCAGTCGGCCTGTGGTAGCGAACCAAGAGACCCAGTACTTC. As protein: CASRPVVANQETQYF.

In the case of this clone: Within the sample, other DNA sequences also encode this same CDR3. The chain has TRBV21-1 and TRBJ2-2; the table's D call of TRBD2 was not tested on the DNA. TRBV21-1 is designated a pseudogene. CDR3 length equals 17 residues. Here the CDR3 DNA reads TGTGCCAGCCGAAAACTAGCGGGGGGGCTCGGATGCGGGGAGCTGTTTTTT. Protein sequence: CASRKLAGGLGCGELFF.

This clone was counted once. The V and J genes are TRBV19 and TRBJ1-1; D is possibly TRBD1 (6 bases). The CDR3 runs 12 residues. Trimming pared 4 bases from V and 7 bases from J, leaving 10 bases between. Germline CDR1 reads LNHDA; CDR2 reads SQIVND (reference sequence). For the CDR3, the DNA is TGTGCCAGTAGTAGGCAGGGGATTGAAGCTTTCTTT. It specifies CASSRQGIEAFF.

In its sample, this clone was seen a few times. J is TRBJ1-5 and V is TRBV4-3; perhaps TRBD1 as D (6 bases). V was clipped by 0 bases and J by 2 bases, with 8 bases between them. CDR1 LGHNA and CDR2 YSLEER come from the germline V gene. The CDR3 runs 15 residues. The CDR3 sequence: CASSQDYRGNQPQHF. The CDR3 nucleotides are TGCGCCAGCAGCCAAGATTACAGGGGCAATCAGCCCCAGCATTTT.

This clone has only one observation. The chain uses TRBV30 and TRBJ1-2; D might be TRBD1 (5 bases). The CDR3 has 12 amino acids. Trimming pared 7 bases from V and 7 bases from J, leaving 16 bases between. Germline CDR1 GTSNPN, CDR2 SVGIG (reference sequence). CDR3 sequence: CASAPPGSGYTF. The CDR3 DNA follows: TGTGCCTCCGCGCCCCCAGGGTCTGGCTACACCTTC.

In DNA, the CDR3 is TGTGCCTGGATGACAGTGCAGTCTGAAGCTTTCTTT. It translates to CAWMTVQSEAFF. The chain joins TRBV30 to TRBJ1-1; TRBD1 is a possible D gene (5 bases). This CDR3 contains 12 residues. V lost 4 bases and J lost 6, with 12 bases in between. Germline V gene sequence: CDR1 GTSNPN, CDR2 SVGIG (reference sequence).

V is TRBV7-2 and J is TRBJ2-7; TRBD1 is a possible D gene (6 bases). The CDR3 has 12 amino acids. V gave up 4 bases and J gave up 2 bases, with 6 bases separating them. Germline CDR1 and CDR2: SGHTA and FQGNSA. The DNA of the CDR3 is TGTGCCAGCAGCTCAGGGGCCTACGAGCAGTACTTC. Its protein product is CASSSGAYEQYF. Combining the CDR3 with reference TRBV7-2 and TRBJ2-7 gives the whole variable domain GAGVSQSPSNKVTEKGKDVELRCDPISGHTALYWYRQSLGQGLEFLIYFQGNSAPDKSGLPSDRFSAERTGGSVSTLTIQRTQQEDSAVYLCASSSGAYEQYFGPGTRLTVT.

The chain is built from TRBV7-2 and TRBJ1-2; 7 bases map to TRBD1. J gave up 4 bases and V 0 bases, and 5 bases lay outside the gene matches. The CDR3 length is 15 residues. Germline V gene data show CDR1 as SGHTA and CDR2 as FQGNSA. The CDR3 sequence: CASSLAGGAGYGYTF. CDR3 nucleotides: TGTGCCAGCAGCTTAGCAGGGGGCGCGGGCTATGGCTACACCTTC. The complete variable domain, with remaining parts taken from reference TRBV7-2 and TRBJ1-2, reads GAGVSQSPSNKVTEKGKDVELRCDPISGHTALYWYRQSLGQGLEFLIYFQGNSAPDKSGLPSDRFSAERTGGSVSTLTIQRTQQEDSAVYLCASSLAGGAGYGYTFGSGTRLTVV.

This clone has a single count. V and J are TRBV5-4 and TRBJ1-2, with D possibly being TRBD1 (5 bases). Germline lookup yields CDR1 SGHNT and CDR2 YYREEE (reference sequence). This CDR3 contains 14 residues. Trimming stripped 3 bases from V and 4 bases from J, with 13 bases between. The CDR3 sequence is CASSSGDRSYGYTF. The CDR3 DNA reads TGTGCCAGCAGCTCGGGGGACCGAAGCTATGGCTACACCTTC.

The rearrangement links TRBV5-6 to TRBJ1-1; no clear D. With 2 bases removed from V and 0 bases from J, the gap between germline ends came to 11 bases. The CDR3 has 15 amino acids. From germline, CDR1 is SGHDT and CDR2 YYEEEE. The CDR3 DNA sequence: TGTGCCAGCAGCTTAAGGGAGGGTTTGAACACTGAAGCTTTCTTT. Its translation is CASSLREGLNTEAFF.

The V call is TRBV5-1, the J call TRBJ2-7; TRBD1 matches 10 bases. With V trimmed by 4 bases and J by 0 bases, 4 bases remained unmatched. This CDR3 is 15 amino acids long. Germline CDR1 and CDR2: SGHRS and YFSETQ. The CDR3 sequence is CASSGTGVSSYEQYF. CDR3 nucleotide sequence: TGCGCCAGCAGCGGGACAGGGGTCAGCTCCTACGAGCAGTACTTC.